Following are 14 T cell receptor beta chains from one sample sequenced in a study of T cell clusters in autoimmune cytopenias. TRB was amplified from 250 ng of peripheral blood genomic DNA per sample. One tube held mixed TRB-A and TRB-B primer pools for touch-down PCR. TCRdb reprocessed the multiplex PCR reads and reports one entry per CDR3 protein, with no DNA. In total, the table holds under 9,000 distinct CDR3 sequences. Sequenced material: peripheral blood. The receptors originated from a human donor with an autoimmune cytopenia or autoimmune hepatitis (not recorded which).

The CDR3 loop reads CASSIYGMTGGSFF. The chain carries TRBV19 and TRBJ1-1; TCRdb outputs TRBD1, but without DNA this stays unchecked. This CDR3 region has 14 residues. CDR1 is LNHDA and CDR2 is SQIVND in the germline V gene (reference sequence).

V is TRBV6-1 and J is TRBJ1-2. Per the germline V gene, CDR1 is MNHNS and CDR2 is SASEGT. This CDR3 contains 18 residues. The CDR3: CASSEGLGRVTNNYGYTF.

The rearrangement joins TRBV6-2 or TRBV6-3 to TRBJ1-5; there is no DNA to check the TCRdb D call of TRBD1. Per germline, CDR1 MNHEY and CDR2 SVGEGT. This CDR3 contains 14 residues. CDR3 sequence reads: CAIRRDRGPQPQHF.

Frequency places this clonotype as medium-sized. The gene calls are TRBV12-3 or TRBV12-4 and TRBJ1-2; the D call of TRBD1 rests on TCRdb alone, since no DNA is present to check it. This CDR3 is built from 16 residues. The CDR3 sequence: CASSLARSGGDYGYTF.

The CDR3 sequence: CSARRWTDTQYF. The J gene is TRBJ2-3, the V gene TRBV20-1. CDR3 length: 12 amino acids. The germline gives CDR1 DFQATT, CDR2 SNEGSKA (reference sequence).

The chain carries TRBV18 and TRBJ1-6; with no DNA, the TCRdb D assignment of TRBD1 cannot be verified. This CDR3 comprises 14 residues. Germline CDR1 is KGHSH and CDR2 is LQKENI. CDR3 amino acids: CASSRGQDNSPLHF.

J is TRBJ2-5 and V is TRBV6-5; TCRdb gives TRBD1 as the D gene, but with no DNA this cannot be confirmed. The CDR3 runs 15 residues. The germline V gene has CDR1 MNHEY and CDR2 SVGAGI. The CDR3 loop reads CASSLAPGRKETQYF.

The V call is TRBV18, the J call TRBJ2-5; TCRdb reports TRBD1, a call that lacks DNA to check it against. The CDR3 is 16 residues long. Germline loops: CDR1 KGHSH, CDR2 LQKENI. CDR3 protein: CASSPYRPETGETQYF.

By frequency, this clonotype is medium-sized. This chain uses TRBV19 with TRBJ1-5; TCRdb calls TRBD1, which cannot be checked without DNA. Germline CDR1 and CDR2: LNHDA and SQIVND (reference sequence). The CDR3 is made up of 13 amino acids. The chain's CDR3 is CASSPGRVAPQHF.

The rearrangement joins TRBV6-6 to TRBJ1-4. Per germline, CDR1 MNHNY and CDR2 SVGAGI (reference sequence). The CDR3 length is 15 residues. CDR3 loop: CASSRSRASNEKLFF.

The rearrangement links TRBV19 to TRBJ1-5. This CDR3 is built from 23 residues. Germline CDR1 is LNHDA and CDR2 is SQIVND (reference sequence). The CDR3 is CASSIRQGPNLHSPIYSNQPQHF.

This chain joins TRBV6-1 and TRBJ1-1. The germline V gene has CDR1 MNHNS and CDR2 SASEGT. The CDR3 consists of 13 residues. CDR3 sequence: CASSTYGGAEAFF.

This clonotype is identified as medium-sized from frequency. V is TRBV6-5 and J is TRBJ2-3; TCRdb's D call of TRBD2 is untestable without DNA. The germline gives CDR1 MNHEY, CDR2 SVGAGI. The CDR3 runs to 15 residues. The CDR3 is CASSYSAGNQDTQYF.

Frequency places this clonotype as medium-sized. The CDR3 sequence: CASCPSGGNEQFF. The rearrangement uses TRBV19 and TRBJ2-1; TCRdb lists TRBD2, though no DNA is available to test this call. The CDR3 contains 13 residues. CDR1 is LNHDA, CDR2 SQIVND, per germline (reference sequence).